The clone carrying this T cell receptor (beta chain) was recorded at least ten times. The source of the sample is a study of human T cells and chemical hapten exposure. Study-wide context: The scalp of each patient received a weekly diphenylcyclopropenone dose for the full roughly 24-week study.

Individual cDNA molecules each carried unique molecular identifiers attached by the library. Each CDR3 protein gets one entry after TCRdb re-called the RACE reads with MiXCR. The sample yields about 360,000 distinct CDR3 sequences, about 7% seen once. Time point defined: patch test 1, 2 weeks after DPC sensitization. Treatment here: therapeutic diphenylcyclopropenone sensitization with weekly scalp DPC. Ahead of applying each patch test, blood was sampled. V shed 5 bases and J 0 bases; nucleotides not matched to a gene: 5. Per the germline V gene, CDR1 is SNHLY and CDR2 is FYNNEI. CDR3 size: 15 residues.

This receptor was taken from a woman aged 18-29 years with alopecia areata. Some clones in this sample may be carry-over from other donors' samples. The chain joins TRBV2 to TRBJ2-3; 7 bases are a match to TRBD2. Sequences were derived from whole blood, sampled in connection with sensitization to the hapten diphenylcyclopropenone (DPC). This chain's CDR3 is CASSRGLTSTDTQYF. The DNA of the CDR3 is TGTGCCAGCAGTCGGGGACTAACTAGCACAGATACGCAGTATTTT.